Presented here are 9 T cell receptor beta chains from one specimen sequenced in a study of T cells in localized non-small cell lung cancer. Assay: immunoSEQ multiplex PCR; the TCRdb copy retains only in-frame clones and omits some. The profile covers under 9,000 clones, with 70% to 90% appearing a single time and approximately 30% taken by the ten largest. This sample comprised peripheral blood, obtained before any cancer treatment. These receptors were obtained from a male donor aged 60 or over with stage III lung adenocarcinoma.

This chain uses TRBV7-3 with TRBJ2-2, with TRBD2 identical over 9 bases. Germline V gene lookup returns CDR1 SGHTA and CDR2 FQGTGA. With V trimmed by 5 bases and J by 0 bases, 7 bases remained unmatched. CDR3 length equals 17 residues. The CDR3 sequence is CASSTTSGRANTGELFF. The CDR3 bases are TGTGCCAGCAGCACCACTAGCGGGCGCGCGAACACCGGGGAGCTGTTTTTT.

Concerning this clone itself: A read error may account for a junction end that differs from germline. This rearrangement joins TRBV15 to TRBJ2-4; D is unresolved. CDR3 length: 16 residues. Germline values: CDR1 LNHNV, CDR2 YYDKDF (reference sequence). CDR3 amino acids: CATSRDPLKSKTIQYF. DNA for the CDR3: TGTGCCACCAGCAGAGATCCCCTCAAGTCGAAAACCATTCAGTACTTC.

The V gene is TRBV7-8, the J gene TRBJ2-7; 14 bases line up with TRBD2. CDR1 SGHVS and CDR2 FQNEAQ come from the germline V gene. CDR3 size: 14 residues. V was pared by 5 bases and J by 10 bases, with 7 bases of the junction left unmatched. The CDR3 DNA is TGTGCCAGCAGCCCTGGGACTAGCGGGGGCGTCCAGTACTTC. This codes for CASSPGTSGGVQYF. The entire variable domain, with the rest obtained from reference TRBV7-8 and TRBJ2-7, is as follows: GAGVSQSPRYKVAKRGQDVALRCDPISGHVSLFWYQQALGQGPEFLTYFQNEAQLDKSGLPSDRFFAERPEGSVSTLKIQRTQQEDSAVYLCASSPGTSGGVQYFGPGTRLTVT.

The gene calls are TRBV11-3 and TRBJ2-1, with 16 bases identical to TRBD2. V lost 3 bases to trimming and J lost 8 bases; unmatched junction nucleotides: 4. This CDR3 comprises 16 residues. The germline CDR1 and CDR2 sequences are SGHNT and YENEEA. CDR3 region: CASSFRGLAGGDEQFF. CDR3 in DNA: TGTGCCAGCAGCTTTAGGGGACTAGCGGGAGGGGATGAGCAGTTCTTC.

The DNA for the CDR3 is TGTGCCAGTAGTATCGGACCACCTAATACCCCGACTGGGGAGACCCAGTACTTC. Translated, it gives CASSIGPPNTPTGETQYF. The chain couples TRBV19 to TRBJ2-5; D uncertain. The germline CDR1 and CDR2 sequences are LNHDA and SQIVND (reference sequence). V lost 3 bases, J lost 5 bases, and 25 bases lay in between. The CDR3 is 18 residues long.

This chain uses TRBV30 with TRBJ2-7, with D uncertain. Germline CDR1 reads GTSNPN; CDR2 reads SVGIG (reference sequence). The CDR3 is 16 residues long. The ends were cut back, 2 bases at V and 2 bases at J, with 19 bases in the middle. CDR3 coding DNA: TGTGCCTGGAGTCTGCCCCGATTAGTGGTCACCTACGAGCAGTACTTC. Translated, it gives CAWSLPRLVVTYEQYF. The full variable domain, its missing parts supplied by reference TRBV30 and TRBJ2-7, is SQTIHQWPATLVQPVGSPLSLECTVEGTSNPNLYWYRQAAGRGLQLLFYSVGIGQISSEVPQNLSASRPQDRQFILSSKKLLLSDSGFYLCAWSLPRLVVTYEQYFGPGTRLTVT.

V usage is TRBV6-5 and J usage is TRBJ1-5, with D uncertain. V dropped 5 bases and J dropped 2 bases, with 10 bases sitting between them. In germline, CDR1 is MNHEY, CDR2 SVGAGI. The CDR3 is made up of 14 amino acids. CDR3 coding DNA: TGTGCCAGCAGTGGCGGTGATGGCAATCAGCCCCAGCATTTT. It yields the protein CASSGGDGNQPQHF.

The chain links TRBV5-6 to TRBJ1-3; TRBD1 might be the D (5 bases). CDR1 is SGHDT and CDR2 is YYEEEE in the germline V gene. V was cut by 4 bases and J by 2 bases, with 10 bases left in between. CDR3 length: 14 residues. The CDR3 coding sequence is TGTGCCAGCAGCGGTCAGGGAGCTGGAAACACCATATATTTT. Translated, it gives CASSGQGAGNTIYF.

The sample holds one count of this clone. This chain links TRBV7-2 with TRBJ2-4, with 9 bases identical to TRBD2. The CDR3 spans 15 residues. The ends lost 0 bases at V and 3 bases at J; junction bases unmatched: 0. CDR1 and CDR2 (germline): SGHTA, FQGNSA. The CDR3 loop is CASSLASGGKNIQYF. In DNA, the CDR3 is TGTGCCAGCAGCTTAGCTAGCGGGGGCAAAAACATTCAGTACTTC.